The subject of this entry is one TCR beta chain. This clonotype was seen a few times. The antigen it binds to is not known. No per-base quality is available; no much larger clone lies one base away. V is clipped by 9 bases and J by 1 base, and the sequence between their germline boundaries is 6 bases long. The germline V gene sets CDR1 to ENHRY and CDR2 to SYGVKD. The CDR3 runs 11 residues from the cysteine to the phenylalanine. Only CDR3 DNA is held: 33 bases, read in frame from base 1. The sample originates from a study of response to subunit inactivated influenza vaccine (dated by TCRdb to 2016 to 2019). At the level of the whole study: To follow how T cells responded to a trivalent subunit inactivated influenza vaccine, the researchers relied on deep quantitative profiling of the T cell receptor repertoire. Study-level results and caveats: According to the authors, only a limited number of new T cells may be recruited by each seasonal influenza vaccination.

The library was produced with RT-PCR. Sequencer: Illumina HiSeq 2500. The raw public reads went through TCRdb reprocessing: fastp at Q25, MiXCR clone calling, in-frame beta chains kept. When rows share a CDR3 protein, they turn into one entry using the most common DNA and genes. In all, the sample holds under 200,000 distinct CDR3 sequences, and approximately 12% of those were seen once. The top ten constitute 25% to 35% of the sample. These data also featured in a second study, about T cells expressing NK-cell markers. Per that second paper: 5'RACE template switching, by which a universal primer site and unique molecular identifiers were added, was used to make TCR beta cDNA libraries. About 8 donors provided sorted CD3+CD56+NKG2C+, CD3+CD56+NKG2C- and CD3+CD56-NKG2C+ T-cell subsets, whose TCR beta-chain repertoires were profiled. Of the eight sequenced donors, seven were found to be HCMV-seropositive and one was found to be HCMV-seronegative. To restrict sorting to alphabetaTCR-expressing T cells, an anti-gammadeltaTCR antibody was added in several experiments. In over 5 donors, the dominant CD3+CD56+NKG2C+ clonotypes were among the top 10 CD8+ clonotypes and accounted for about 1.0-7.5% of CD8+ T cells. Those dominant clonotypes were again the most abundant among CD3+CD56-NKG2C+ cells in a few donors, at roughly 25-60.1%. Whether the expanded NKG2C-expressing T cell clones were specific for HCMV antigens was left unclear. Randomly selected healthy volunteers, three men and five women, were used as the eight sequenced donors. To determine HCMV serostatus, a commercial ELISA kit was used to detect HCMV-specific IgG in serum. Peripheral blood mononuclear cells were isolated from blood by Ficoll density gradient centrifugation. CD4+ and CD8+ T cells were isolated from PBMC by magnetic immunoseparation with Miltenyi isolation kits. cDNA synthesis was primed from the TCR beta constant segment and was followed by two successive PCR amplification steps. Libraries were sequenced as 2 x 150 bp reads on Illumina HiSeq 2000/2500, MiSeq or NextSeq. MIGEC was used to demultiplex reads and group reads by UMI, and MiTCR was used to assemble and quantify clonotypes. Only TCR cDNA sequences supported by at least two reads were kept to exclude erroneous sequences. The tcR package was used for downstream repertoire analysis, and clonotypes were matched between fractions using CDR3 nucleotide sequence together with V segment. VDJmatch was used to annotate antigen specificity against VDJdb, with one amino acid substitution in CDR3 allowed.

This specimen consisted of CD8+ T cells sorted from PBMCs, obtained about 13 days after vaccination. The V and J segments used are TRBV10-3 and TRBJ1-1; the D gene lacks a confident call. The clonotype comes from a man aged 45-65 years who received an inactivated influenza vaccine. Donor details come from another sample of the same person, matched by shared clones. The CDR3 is CAIGANTEAFF. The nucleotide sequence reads TGTGCCATTGGTGCGAACACTGAAGCTTTCTTT.